This T cell receptor beta chain was observed in a study of T cells expressing NK-cell markers. Study-level information: Investigators obtained TCR beta repertoires from sorted CD3+CD56+NKG2C+, CD3+CD56+NKG2C- and CD3+CD56-NKG2C+ T cells.

The CDR3 is made up of 16 amino acids. CDR1 and CDR2 (germline): SGHTA, FQGNSA. Scientists made TCR beta cDNA using 5'RACE template switching with UMIs. With the 5' RACE reads reprocessed, TCRdb shows one record per CDR3 protein and no DNA. In total, the table holds approximately 460,000 distinct CDR3 sequences. Study-level points and caveats: Dominant NKG2C+ clonotypes were found to form roughly 1.0-7.0% of CD8+ T cells in several donors.

About this clonotype itself: What it binds is not known.

The sequenced sample was blood T cells: a sorted CD56 or NKG2C T cell subset, CD4+ or CD8+ T cells, or bulk PBMC T cells (not recorded which). This sequence joins TRBV7-2 and TRBJ2-2; checking the TCRdb D call of TRBD1 is not possible without DNA. This receptor was obtained from a woman between 18 and 70 years old in good health. This CDR3 reads CASSLANRGIAGELFF. Variable domain in full (rest from reference TRBV7-2 and TRBJ2-2): GAGVSQSPSNKVTEKGKDVELRCDPISGHTALYWYRQSLGQGLEFLIYFQGNSAPDKSGLPSDRFSAERTGGSVSTLTIQRTQQEDSAVYLCASSLANRGIAGELFFGEGSRLTVL.